One and the same sample provided the 22 T cell receptor beta chains below, sequenced in a study of beta chain features in type 1 diabetes. The study's findings and limits: Type 1 diabetes patients had TCRB CDR3s that were shorter (moderately but significantly so) in all four CD4+ subsets.

What was sequenced were expressed TCRB transcripts, since all of the isolated RNA had been reverse transcribed. Only in-frame clones appear in the TCRdb table, and some are missing; sequencing was by immunoSEQ multiplex PCR. The table shows roughly 340,000 clones, with roughly 12% occurring only once. These receptors have no known antigen. Sequenced input: naive CD4+ T cells from blood. The receptors were gathered from a woman between 18 and 29 years old with type 1 diabetes.

This rearrangement joins TRBV6-4 to TRBJ2-3; the D is unclear. Germline V CDR1 and CDR2: MRHNA, SNTAGT. V shed 6 bases and J shed 0 bases, with 10 bases lying between them. This CDR3 has 14 amino acids. The CDR3 protein is CASSVRGSTDTQYF. CDR3 DNA sequence: TGTGCCAGCAGCGTTAGAGGCAGCACAGATACGCAGTATTTT.

The rearrangement links TRBV1 to TRBJ2-1; the D call in the table, TRBD2, was not verified against the DNA. TRBV1 is assigned pseudogene status. The CDR3 length is 19 residues. As DNA, the CDR3 is TGCACCAGCAGCCAGGGCGCTAGCGGGAGGCCACGCTCCTACAATGAGCAGTTCTTC. Encoded protein: CTSSQGASGRPRSYNEQFF.

This clone turned up a few times. The gene calls are TRBV9 and TRBJ2-2; D remains unclear. CDR3 length equals 17 residues. Trimming stripped 4 bases from V and 0 bases from J, with 16 bases between. Germline-derived CDR1 and CDR2 are SGDLS and YYNGEE. The CDR3: CASSTQSYAANTGELFF. DNA of the CDR3: TGTGCCAGCAGCACCCAAAGTTATGCGGCGAACACCGGGGAGCTGTTTTTT.

This clone has just a few counts. The chain joins TRBV6-5 to TRBJ1-2, with TRBD1 matching over 8 bases. This CDR3 contains 15 residues. Per germline, CDR1 MNHEY and CDR2 SVGAGI. V lost 0 bases and J lost 3; bases outside the gene matches: 3. CDR3 nucleotides: TGTGCCAGCAGTTACTCCTCAGGGGGCGACTATGGCTACACCTTC. Its translation is CASSYSSGGDYGYTF.

The CDR3 DNA reads TGTGCCAGTAGTATAACAAGAGCTAGCTCCCCCGATGAGCAGTTCTTC. Protein product: CASSITRASSPDEQFF. The chain employs TRBV19 and TRBJ2-1; the D gene is possibly TRBD2 (5 bases). The V gene lost 2 bases and the J gene lost 8 bases, with 19 bases spanning the gap. Germline V CDR1 and CDR2: LNHDA, SQIVND (reference sequence). The CDR3 is 16 amino acids.

The chain employs TRBV7-2 and TRBJ2-5, with D tentatively TRBD1 (6 bases). CDR1 is SGHTA, CDR2 FQGNSA, per germline. The length of the CDR3 is 14 residues. The V and J ends lost 3 bases and 5 bases respectively, with 13 bases between them. CDR3 sequence reads: CASSFFGQGETQYF. In DNA, the CDR3 is TGTGCCAGCAGCTTCTTCGGTCAGGGGGAGACCCAGTACTTC.

A few counts support this clone. The rearrangement uses TRBV29-1 and TRBJ2-3, with 9 bases fitting TRBD1. The length of the CDR3 is 14 residues. Germline loops: CDR1 SQVTM, CDR2 ANQGSEA. V shed 4 bases, J shed 4 bases, and the junction held 6 bases outside the gene matches. The CDR3 DNA follows: TGCAGCGTTGTAACGGACAGGGGCCCAGATACGCAGTATTTT. This gives the protein CSVVTDRGPDTQYF.

This clone was counted a few times. V usage is TRBV29-1 and J usage is TRBJ2-4; weak D call: TRBD1 (5 bases). The CDR3 sequence is 12 residues long. V lost 5 bases and J lost 5, with 10 bases in between. From germline, CDR1 is SQVTM and CDR2 ANQGSEA. The CDR3 region is CSVRREENIQYF. Written as DNA, the CDR3 is TGCAGCGTTCGCAGGGAAGAAAACATTCAGTACTTC.

DNA for the CDR3: TGTGCCTGGAGTGGCGCGGAAAAACTGTTTTTT. This sequence encodes CAWSGAEKLFF. V is TRBV30 and J is TRBJ1-4; D is unresolved. Germline V gene data show CDR1 as GTSNPN and CDR2 as SVGIG (reference sequence). V gave up 1 base and J gave up 8 bases, with 5 bases separating them. The CDR3 is made up of 11 amino acids.

This clone has only a few counts. The chain carries TRBV4-3 and TRBJ1-2; 9 bases match TRBD1. Germline CDR1 is LGHNA and CDR2 is YSLEER. The CDR3 consists of 14 residues. V lost 3 bases, J lost 4 bases, and 3 bases stayed unmatched. The CDR3 bases are TGCGCCAGCAGCCAGGGACAGGGCCGCTATGGCTACACCTTC. Protein: CASSQGQGRYGYTF.

There are a few counts of this clone. The chain links TRBV5-6 to TRBJ2-5; D is possibly TRBD2 (7 bases). The CDR3 is 15 amino acids. The germline gives CDR1 SGHDT, CDR2 YYEEEE. V lost 3 bases, J lost 5 bases, and 17 bases lay in between. The CDR3 reads CASSWRRAGAETQYF. Here the CDR3 DNA reads TGTGCCAGCAGCTGGCGGCGGGCGGGGGCGGAGACCCAGTACTTC.

The table lists this clone with a few counts. The chain is built from TRBV6-1 and TRBJ2-4; 13 bases are a match to TRBD2. CDR3 size: 16 residues. Germline CDR1 is MNHNS and CDR2 is SASEGT. The V segment lost 2 bases and the J segment 8 bases; nucleotides outside the gene matches: 6. The CDR3 DNA reads TGTGCCAGCAGTGAAAGGACTAGCGGGAGAATATACATTCAGTACTTC. As protein: CASSERTSGRIYIQYF.

In this sample, this clone turned up a few times. CDR3 region: CATSPKGPHTGVDQPQHF. CDR3 DNA: TGTGCCACCAGCCCAAAGGGACCCCATACAGGGGTGGATCAGCCCCAGCATTTT. The J gene is TRBJ1-5, the V gene TRBV15; TRBD1 matches 7 bases. Losses at the gene ends were 5 bases for V and 5 bases for J; bases not matched to a gene: 18. Germline CDR1 is LNHNV and CDR2 is YYDKDF (reference sequence). The CDR3 runs to 18 residues.

The V gene is TRBV23-1, the J gene TRBJ1-2, with 8 bases lining up with TRBD1. TRBV23-1 is an ORF, and what it does is uncertain. V dropped 2 bases and J dropped 3; count of bases not matched to a gene: 8. The CDR3 length is 16 residues. The CDR3 DNA sequence: TGCGCCAGCAGTCAACTCCGGGACAGGCCAGACTATGGCTACACCTTC. This sequence encodes CASSQLRDRPDYGYTF.

In the case of this clone: An end of the junction differs from the germline gene, which may be a read error. This chain connects TRBV5-4 to TRBJ2-2; D is perhaps TRBD1 (5 bases). Germline CDR1 is SGHNT and CDR2 is YYREEE (reference sequence). The CDR3 is 14 residues long. CDR3 residues: CASSPDQGTWELFF. The DNA of the CDR3 is TGTGCCAGCAGCCCCGACCAGGGCACCTGGGAGCTGTTTTTT.

The table lists this clone with a few counts. The gene calls are TRBV7-8 and TRBJ1-6; D not certain. The CDR3 covers 14 residues. Trimming left V 0 bases short and J 7 bases short, with 7 bases between. CDR1 is SGHVS, CDR2 FQNEAQ, per germline. The CDR3 sequence: CASSLAGGNSPLHF. CDR3 coding DNA: TGTGCCAGCAGCTTAGCAGGCGGAAATTCACCCCTCCACTTT.

This clone was detected only a few times. The chain couples TRBV7-2 to TRBJ2-1; TRBD1 might be the D (6 bases). This CDR3 comprises 13 residues. V was pared by 5 bases and J by 9 bases, with 14 bases between. Germline lookup yields CDR1 SGHTA and CDR2 FQGNSA. CDR3: CASSQGWAGEQFF. In DNA form, the CDR3 reads TGTGCCAGCAGCCAGGGGTGGGCTGGTGAGCAGTTCTTC.

The CDR3 DNA reads TGTGCCAGCAGACCGGGACAGGGGACCGGGGAGCTGTTTTTT. Translating it yields CASRPGQGTGELFF. This chain links TRBV7-9 with TRBJ2-2; 10 bases line up with TRBD1. Unmatched junction bases numbered 3, after V lost 6 bases and J lost 5 bases. CDR1 is SEHNR and CDR2 is FQNEAQ in the germline V gene (reference sequence). The CDR3 contains 14 residues.

This clone has more than one count but fewer than ten. This chain connects TRBV7-9 to TRBJ1-1, with a tentative D call TRBD1 (5 bases). V dropped 2 bases and J dropped 1 base, with 8 bases sitting between them. CDR1 and CDR2 from the germline V gene are SEHNR and FQNEAQ (reference sequence). The CDR3 extends over 14 amino acids. The CDR3 nucleotides read TGTGCCAGCAGCTTAACAGGTCCGAACACTGAAGCTTTCTTT. Its protein is CASSLTGPNTEAFF.

This clone was seen a handful of times. V and J are TRBV7-2 and TRBJ1-1, with D possibly TRBD1 on 5 matching bases. The CDR3 length is 13 residues. Trimming left V 4 bases short and J 5 bases short, with 11 bases between. Germline V CDR1 and CDR2: SGHTA, FQGNSA. CDR3: CASSSRVGTEAFF. The CDR3 region has the DNA TGTGCCAGCAGCTCCAGGGTCGGTACTGAAGCTTTCTTT.

The chain carries TRBV7-3 and TRBJ2-1, with 11 bases lining up with TRBD2. The CDR3 runs to 16 residues. CDR1 and CDR2 (germline): SGHTA, FQGTGA. V shed 3 bases and J 10 bases; nucleotides not matched to a gene: 11. CDR3 nucleotide sequence: TGTGCCAGCAGCTTTCCCGGGACTAGCGGCGTCGGGGAGCAGTTCTTC. Residues: CASSFPGTSGVGEQFF.

The gene calls are TRBV7-9 and TRBJ1-2; TRBD1 matches at 9 bases. The CDR3 length is 17 residues. V dropped 5 bases and J dropped 4; count of bases not matched to a gene: 14. Germline V gives CDR1 SEHNR, CDR2 FQNEAQ (reference sequence). The CDR3 nucleotides are TGTGCCAGCAGCCCCGATTTACTAGGGACAGGGTCCTATGGCTACACCTTC. Its protein product is CASSPDLLGTGSYGYTF.